This T cell receptor (beta chain) came from a study of technical replicates of blood from several donors. V was clipped by 5 bases and J by 2 bases, with 15 bases between them. CDR3 length: 15 residues. Germline V lookup: CDR1 LGHNA, CDR2 YNFKEQ. The assay was immunoSEQ multiplex PCR, and TCRdb's table has in-frame clones only and misses some. The sample records 70,000 or so clones, nearly 99% being singletons. The chain couples TRBV4-2 to TRBJ2-5; D is perhaps TRBD1 (6 bases). This TCR was sampled from a human donor in good health. Sequences were obtained from T cells isolated from PBMCs. CDR3 protein: CASSNSQGGQETQYF. The CDR3 region has the DNA TGTGCCAGCAGCAACTCACAGGGTGGACAAGAGACCCAGTACTTC.